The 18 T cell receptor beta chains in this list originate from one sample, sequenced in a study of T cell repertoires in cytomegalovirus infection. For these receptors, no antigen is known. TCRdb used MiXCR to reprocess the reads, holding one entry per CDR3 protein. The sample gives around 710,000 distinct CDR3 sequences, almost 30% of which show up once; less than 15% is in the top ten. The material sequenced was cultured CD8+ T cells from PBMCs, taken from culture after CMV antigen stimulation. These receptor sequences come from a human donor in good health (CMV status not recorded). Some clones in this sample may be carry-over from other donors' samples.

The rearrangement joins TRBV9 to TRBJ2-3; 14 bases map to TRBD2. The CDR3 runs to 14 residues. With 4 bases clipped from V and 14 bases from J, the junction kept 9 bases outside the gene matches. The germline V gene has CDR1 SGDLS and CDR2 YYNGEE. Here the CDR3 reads CASSQGLAGVGMYF. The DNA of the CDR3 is TGTGCCAGCAGCCAGGGACTAGCGGGGGTTGGTATGTATTTT.

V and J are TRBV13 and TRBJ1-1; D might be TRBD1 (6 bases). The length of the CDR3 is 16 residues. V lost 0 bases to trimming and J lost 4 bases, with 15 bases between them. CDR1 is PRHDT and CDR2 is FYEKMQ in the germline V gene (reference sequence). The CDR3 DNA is TGTGCCAGCAGCTTAGGTCCACCAGGGGCTGCCACTGAAGCTTTCTTT. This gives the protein CASSLGPPGAATEAFF.

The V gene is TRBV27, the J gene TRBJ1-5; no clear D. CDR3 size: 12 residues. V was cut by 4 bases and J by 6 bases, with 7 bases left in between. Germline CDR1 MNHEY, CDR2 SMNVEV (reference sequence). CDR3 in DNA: TGTGCCAGCAGTTCAACCGTTCAGCCCCAGCATTTT. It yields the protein CASSSTVQPQHF.

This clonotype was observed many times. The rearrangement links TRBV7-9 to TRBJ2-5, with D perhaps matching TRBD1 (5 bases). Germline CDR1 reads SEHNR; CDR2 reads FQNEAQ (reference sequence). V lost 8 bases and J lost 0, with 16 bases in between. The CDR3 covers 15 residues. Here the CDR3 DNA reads TGTGCCAGCCGGTCCCGTACAGGTCACCAAGAGACCCAGTACTTC. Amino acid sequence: CASRSRTGHQETQYF.

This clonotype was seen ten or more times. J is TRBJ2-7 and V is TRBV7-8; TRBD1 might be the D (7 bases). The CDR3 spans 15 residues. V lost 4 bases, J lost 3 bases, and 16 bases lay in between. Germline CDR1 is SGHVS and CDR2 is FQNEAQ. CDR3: CASSWRGTGVYEQYV. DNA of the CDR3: TGTGCCAGCAGCTGGCGGGGCACAGGGGTCTACGAGCAGTACGTC.

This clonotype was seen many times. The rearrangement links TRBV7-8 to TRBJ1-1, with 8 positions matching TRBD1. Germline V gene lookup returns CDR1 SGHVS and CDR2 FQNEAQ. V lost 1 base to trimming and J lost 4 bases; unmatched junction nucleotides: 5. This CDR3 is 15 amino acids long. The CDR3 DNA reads TGTGCCAGCAGCTTAGTAGGACAGGGAGGCACTGAAGCTTTCTTT. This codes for CASSLVGQGGTEAFF.

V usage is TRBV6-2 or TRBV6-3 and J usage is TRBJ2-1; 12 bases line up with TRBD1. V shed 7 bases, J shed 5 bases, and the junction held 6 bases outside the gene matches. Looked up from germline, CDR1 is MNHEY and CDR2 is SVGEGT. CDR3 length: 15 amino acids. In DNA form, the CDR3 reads TGTGCCAGCACTGGTCGGGACAGGGGGCACAATGAGCAGTTCTTC. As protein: CASTGRDRGHNEQFF.

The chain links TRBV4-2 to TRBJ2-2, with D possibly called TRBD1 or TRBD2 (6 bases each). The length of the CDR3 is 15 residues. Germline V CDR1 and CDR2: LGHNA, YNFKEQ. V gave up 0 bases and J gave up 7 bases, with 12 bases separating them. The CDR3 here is CASSQDGGLGGELFF. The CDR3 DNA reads TGTGCCAGCAGCCAAGACGGGGGCTTGGGCGGGGAGCTGTTTTTT.

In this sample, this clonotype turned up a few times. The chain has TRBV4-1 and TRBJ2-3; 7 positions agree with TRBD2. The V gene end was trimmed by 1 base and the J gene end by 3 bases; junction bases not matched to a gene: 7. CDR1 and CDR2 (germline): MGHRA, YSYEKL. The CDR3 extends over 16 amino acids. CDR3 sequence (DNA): TGCGCCAGCAGCCAAGGGGGGGGTCCCTGGACAGATACGCAGTATTTT. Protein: CASSQGGGPWTDTQYF.

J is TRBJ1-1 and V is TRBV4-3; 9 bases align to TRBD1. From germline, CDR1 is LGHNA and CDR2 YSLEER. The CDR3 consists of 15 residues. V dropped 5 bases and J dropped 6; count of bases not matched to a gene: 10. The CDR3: CASSSDRGPFPEAFF. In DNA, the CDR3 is TGCGCCAGCAGCTCGGACAGGGGACCGTTCCCTGAAGCTTTCTTT.

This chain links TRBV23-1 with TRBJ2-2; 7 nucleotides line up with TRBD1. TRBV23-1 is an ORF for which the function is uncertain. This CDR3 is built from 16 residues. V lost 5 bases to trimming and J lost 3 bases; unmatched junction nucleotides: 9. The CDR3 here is CASSSPGTEHTGELFF. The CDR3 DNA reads TGCGCCAGCAGTTCGCCCGGGACAGAGCACACCGGGGAGCTGTTTTTT.

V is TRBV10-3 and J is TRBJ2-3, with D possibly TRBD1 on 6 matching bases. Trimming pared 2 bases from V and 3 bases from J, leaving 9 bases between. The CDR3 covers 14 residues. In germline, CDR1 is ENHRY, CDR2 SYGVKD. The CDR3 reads CAISEGQGTDTQYF. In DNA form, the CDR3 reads TGTGCCATCAGTGAGGGGCAGGGGACAGATACGCAGTATTTT.

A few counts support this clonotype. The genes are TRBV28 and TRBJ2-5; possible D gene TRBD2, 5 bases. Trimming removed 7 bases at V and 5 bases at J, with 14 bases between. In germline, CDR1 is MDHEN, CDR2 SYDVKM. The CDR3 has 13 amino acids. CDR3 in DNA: TGTGCCAGCACGGACCCCGGGGAGGAGACCCAGTACTTC. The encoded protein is CASTDPGEETQYF.

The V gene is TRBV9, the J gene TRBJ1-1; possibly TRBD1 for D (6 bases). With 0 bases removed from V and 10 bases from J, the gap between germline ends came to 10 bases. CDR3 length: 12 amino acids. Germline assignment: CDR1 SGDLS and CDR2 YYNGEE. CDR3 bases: TGTGCCAGCAGCGTAGGGGGACAAGGAGCTTTCTTT. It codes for CASSVGGQGAFF.

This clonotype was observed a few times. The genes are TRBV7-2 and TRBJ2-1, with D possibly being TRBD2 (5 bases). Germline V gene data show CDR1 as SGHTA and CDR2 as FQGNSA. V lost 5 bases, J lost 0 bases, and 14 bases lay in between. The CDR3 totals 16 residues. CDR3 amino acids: CASSPTRGSSYNEQFF. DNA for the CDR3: TGTGCCAGCAGCCCAACCCGGGGAAGCTCCTACAATGAGCAGTTCTTC.

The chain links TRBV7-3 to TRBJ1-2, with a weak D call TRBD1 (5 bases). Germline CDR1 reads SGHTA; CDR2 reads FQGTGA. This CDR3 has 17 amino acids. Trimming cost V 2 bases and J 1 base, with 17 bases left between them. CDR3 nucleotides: TGTGCCAGCAGCTTATCCCCCGCTGGGGGGATTAACTATGGCTACACCTTC. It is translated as CASSLSPAGGINYGYTF.

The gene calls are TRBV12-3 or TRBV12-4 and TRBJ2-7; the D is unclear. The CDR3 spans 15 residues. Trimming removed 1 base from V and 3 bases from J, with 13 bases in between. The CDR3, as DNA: TGTGCCAGCAGTTTAGAGCTGGGAAGATTCTACGAGCAGTACTTC. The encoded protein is CASSLELGRFYEQYF.

DNA for the CDR3: TGTGCCAGCGAACAGGCGGTGGACACCGGGGAGCTGTTTTTT. It is translated as CASEQAVDTGELFF. The chain joins TRBV19 to TRBJ2-2; possibly TRBD1 for D (5 bases). The CDR3 is 14 amino acids. Trimming pared 9 bases from V and 3 bases from J, leaving 14 bases between. The V gene's germline CDR1 is LNHDA and CDR2 SQIVND (reference sequence).